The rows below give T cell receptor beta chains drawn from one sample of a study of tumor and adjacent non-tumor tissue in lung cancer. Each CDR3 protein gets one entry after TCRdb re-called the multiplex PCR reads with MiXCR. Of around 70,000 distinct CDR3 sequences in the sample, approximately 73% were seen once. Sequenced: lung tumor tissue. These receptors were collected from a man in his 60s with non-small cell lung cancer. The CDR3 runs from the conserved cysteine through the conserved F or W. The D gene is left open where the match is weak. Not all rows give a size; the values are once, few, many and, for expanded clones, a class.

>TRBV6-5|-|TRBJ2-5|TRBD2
CVSSYTGGGGEIQYF
TGTGTCAGCAGTTATACAGGAGGTGGGGGGGAGATCCAGTACTTC
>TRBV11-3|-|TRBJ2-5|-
CAISLGGEGKTQCF
TGTGCCATCAGCTTAGGAGGGGAAGGCAAGACCCAGTGCTTC
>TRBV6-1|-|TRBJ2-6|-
CARSDKSGAKVLTF
TGTGCCAGAAGTGACAAGTCTGGGGCAAAAGTACTGACTTTC
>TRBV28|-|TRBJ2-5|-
CASSKRQADQETQHF
TGTGCCAGCAGCAAAAGACAGGCGGACCAAGAGACCCAGCACTTC
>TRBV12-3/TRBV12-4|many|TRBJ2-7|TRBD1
CARSQGQGRLEQYF
TGTGCCAGAAGTCAAGGACAGGGCCGATTAGAGCAGTACTTC
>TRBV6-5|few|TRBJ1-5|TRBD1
CASSQGQGGNQPQHF
TGTGCCAGCAGTCAAGGACAGGGTGGAAATCAGCCCCAGCATTTT
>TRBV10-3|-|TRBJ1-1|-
CDISEGPDAFF
TGTGACATCAGTGAAGGTCCGGATGCTTTCTTT
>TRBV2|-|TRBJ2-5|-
CASSDEETQYF
TGTGCCAGCAGTGACGAGGAGACCCAGTACTTC
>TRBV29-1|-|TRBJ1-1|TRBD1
CSASTGWDTEPFF
TGCAGCGCCTCGACAGGGTGGGACACTGAACCATTCTTT
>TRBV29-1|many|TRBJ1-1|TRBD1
CSDSAGGETEAFF
TGCAGCGACTCGGCAGGGGGGGAAACTGAAGCTTTCTTT
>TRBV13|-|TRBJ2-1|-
CASSYPTRRANEQSF
TGTGCCAGCAGCTACCCGACTAGAAGGGCCAATGAGCAGTCCTTC
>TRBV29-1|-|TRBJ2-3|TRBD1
CGVGQGGDTQYF
TGCGGCGTTGGACAGGGGGGAGATACGCAGTATTTT
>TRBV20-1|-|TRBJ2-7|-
CSARERPDKQYF
TGCAGTGCGAGGGAGAGACCTGACAAGCAGTACTTC
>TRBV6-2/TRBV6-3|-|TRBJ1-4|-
CARSCSGAGEKLFF
TGTGCCAGAAGTTGCTCAGGGGCGGGCGAAAAACTGTTTTTT
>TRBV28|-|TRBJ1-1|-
CTSRPLQEPNTEAFF
TGTACCAGCAGGCCACTACAGGAACCGAACACTGAAGCTTTCTTT
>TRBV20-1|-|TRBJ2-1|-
CRALTWRSYNKQFF
TGCAGAGCCCTGACCTGGAGGTCCTACAATAAGCAGTTCTTC
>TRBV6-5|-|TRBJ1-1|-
CASSCSRRGGAEDFF
TGTGCCAGCAGTTGCTCCCGGAGGGGTGGGGCTGAAGATTTCTTT
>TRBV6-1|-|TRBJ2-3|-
CARRIQAGNTDTQYF
TGTGCCCGCAGGATACAGGCAGGGAACACAGATACGCAGTATTTT
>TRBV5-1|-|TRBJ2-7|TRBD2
CASSLLAGYKKYF
TGCGCCAGCAGCTTACTAGCGGGTTACAAGAAGTACTTC
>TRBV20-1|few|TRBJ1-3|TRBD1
CSARDRGLGNTVYF
TGCAGTGCACGGGACAGGGGGCTAGGAAACACCGTATATTTT
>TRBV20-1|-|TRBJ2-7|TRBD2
CSVTSGSSSYEQYF
TGTAGTGTCACAAGCGGGAGCAGTTCCTACGAGCAGTACTTC
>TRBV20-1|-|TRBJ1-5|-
CSARGKGRPPLHF
TGCAGTGCTAGAGGAAAGGGACGGCCGCCCCTGCATTTT
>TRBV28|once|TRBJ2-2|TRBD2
CASSIIPGLAEYRNTVELFF
TGTGCCAGCAGCATCATTCCGGGACTAGCGGAATACCGGAACACCGTGGAGCTGTTTTTT
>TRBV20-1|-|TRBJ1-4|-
CSATQTSIEKLFF
TGCAGTGCCACCCAGACATCTATTGAAAAACTGTTTTTT
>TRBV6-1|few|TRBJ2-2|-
CANTPSPPRANTGELFF
TGTGCCAACACTCCCAGCCCACCCCGGGCAAACACCGGGGAGCTGTTTTTT
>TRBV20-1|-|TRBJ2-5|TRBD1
CSASVNRGHGETHYF
TGCAGTGCTTCCGTGAACAGGGGGCATGGAGAGACCCATTACTTC
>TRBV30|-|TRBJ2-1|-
CAWSVGSIYNEQFF
TGTGCCTGGAGTGTGGGAAGCATCTACAATGAGCAGTTCTTC
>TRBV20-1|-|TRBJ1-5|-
CSVSSETGHQPQNF
TGCAGTGTGTCTTCCGAGACAGGCCATCAGCCCCAGAATTTT
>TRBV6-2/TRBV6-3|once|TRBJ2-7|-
CANSKLVLYERYF
TGTGCCAACAGCAAACTAGTCCTTTACGAGCGGTACTTC
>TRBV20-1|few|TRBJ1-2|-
CSARDLSEIRGYTF
TGCAGTGCTAGAGATCTCTCGGAAATTCGTGGCTACACCTTC
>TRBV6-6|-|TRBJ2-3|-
CASSYRDDRSDTQCF
TGTGCCAGCAGTTACCGGGACGATCGGTCAGATACGCAGTGTTTT
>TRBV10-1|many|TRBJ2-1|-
CASGRDPQRSEQFF
TGCGCCAGCGGGAGAGACCCCCAAAGGAGTGAGCAGTTCTTC
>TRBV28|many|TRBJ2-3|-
CASSIYRREDTQYF
TGTGCCAGCAGTATCTACCGGAGGGAAGATACGCAGTATTTT
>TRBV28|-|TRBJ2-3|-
CAITSSGTDTQCF
TGTGCCATCACCTCCTCCGGCACAGATACGCAGTGTTTT
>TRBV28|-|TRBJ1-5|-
CVSNLFTFQAGFNQPQHF
TGTGTCAGCAATTTATTTACGTTTCAGGCGGGATTCAATCAGCCCCAGCATTTT
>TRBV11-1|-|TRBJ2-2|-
CASSLTNGTGELFF
TGTGCCAGCAGCTTAACTAACGGGACCGGGGAGCTATTTTTT
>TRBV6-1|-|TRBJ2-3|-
CASSDLTGSNTDMQYF
TGTGCCAGCAGTGACTTGACAGGTTCTAACACAGATATGCAGTATTTT
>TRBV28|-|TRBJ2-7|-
CASKSDYELYF
TGTGCCAGCAAGAGTGACTACGAGCTGTACTTC
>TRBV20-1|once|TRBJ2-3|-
CSAVALGDTDTQYF
TGCAGTGCTGTCGCTTTAGGGGACACAGATACGCAGTATTTT
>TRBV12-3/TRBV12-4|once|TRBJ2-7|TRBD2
CASRSSGSDQYF
TGTGCCAGCAGAAGCAGCGGGAGCGACCAGTACTTC
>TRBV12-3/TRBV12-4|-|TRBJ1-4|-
CASRKTRYEKLFF
TGTGCCAGCAGAAAAACAAGGTACGAAAAACTGTTTTTT